This TCR beta chain was profiled in a study of OX40 agonist ivuxolimab in advanced cancers. Turning to the overall study: Ivuxolimab was a fully human IgG2 agonistic monoclonal antibody targeting the costimulatory receptor OX40 (CD134). Intravenous ivuxolimab was administered to patients every 2 weeks at six dose levels: 0.01, 0.1, 0.3, 1.5, 3 and 10 mg/kg. Among the approximately 54 dose-escalation patients, approximately 20 had hepatocellular carcinoma, roughly 15 melanoma, 9 renal cell carcinoma and 9 head and neck cancer. A male proportion of 70% to 90% and a mean age of around 60 years, ranging from roughly 23 to 85, were recorded for the dose-escalation cohort. Prior anti-PD-1, anti-PD-L1 or anti-CTLA-4 therapy was permitted, and checkpoint inhibitors had been received by about 37% of dose-escalation patients. Three dose-escalation patients achieved partial responses, one with hepatocellular carcinoma and two with cutaneous melanoma. The purpose of peripheral TCRbeta sequencing was to test whether ivuxolimab changed TCR sequence diversity and led to clonal T-cell expansion. The paper describes the monotherapy dose-escalation part (N of about 52 patients) of the phase I trial of ivuxolimab.

The trial excluded patients who had a history of autoimmune disease or who were on systemic immunosuppression. Peripheral blood for TCR sequencing was collected from all dose cohorts at baseline, on cycle 4 day 1, and on cycle 7 day 1. Samples came from an open-label, multicenter, first-in-human phase I dose-escalation trial of ivuxolimab. Adults with locally advanced or metastatic head and neck squamous cell, hepatocellular, melanoma or renal cell carcinoma were enrolled in the trial. Before TCR sequencing, CD4+ T cells and CD8+ T cells from peripheral blood were sorted into separate populations. Genomic DNA was extracted from sorted cells for sequencing of the TCRbeta CDR3 region. The immunoSEQ Assay was used to sequence the TCRbeta CDR3 regions. The source is immuneACCESS, and TCRdb retained only in-frame sequences with V and J called. Part of the clones is not carried over; for the studies checked, unresolved V genes explain less than half of this, and the remainder is unexplained. Across this sample there are 50,000 to 60,000 clones, with around 89% seen only once. The ten largest clones take up approximately 5% of the sample.

What the research found in general, with its limitations: Low levels of normalized T-cell clonal expansion were also seen in some patients who did not respond. On average, CD8+ T cells showed more expanded clones than CD4+ T cells after ivuxolimab. In the 0.1-3.0 mg/kg groups, partial responders were among the patients with the lowest normalized peripheral clonal expansion, particularly in CD8+ T cells. Which antigens the clonally expanded peripheral T cells were specific for was not determined. At doses of 0.1 to 3.0 mg/kg, clonal expansion of both CD4+ and CD8+ T cells in blood was seen between baseline and week 6.

Its CDR3 holds 18 amino acids, cysteine through phenylalanine. Just the 54-base CDR3 DNA is kept, in frame starting at base 1. Trimming leaves V shorter by 4 bases and J shorter by 1 base, with the junction holding 10 bases beyond the gene matches. CDR1 is given as SGHVS and CDR2 as FNYEAQ, both from the germline V gene. Points on this clone: What this receptor recognizes is not known. No base quality information exists; no much larger clone differs at one position.

This material consisted of CD4+ or CD8+ T cells sorted from blood, taken in a trial of the OX40 agonist ivuxolimab. The chain is made from TRBV7-6 and TRBJ2-1; TRBD1 matches 10 bases in the middle. This sequence originates from an adult with an advanced solid tumor such as melanoma, head and neck, liver or kidney cancer. The CDR3 corresponds to CASSSTGGQWRSYNEQFF. The bases read TGTGCCAGCAGCTCGACAGGGGGCCAGTGGAGGTCCTACAATGAGCAGTTCTTC.